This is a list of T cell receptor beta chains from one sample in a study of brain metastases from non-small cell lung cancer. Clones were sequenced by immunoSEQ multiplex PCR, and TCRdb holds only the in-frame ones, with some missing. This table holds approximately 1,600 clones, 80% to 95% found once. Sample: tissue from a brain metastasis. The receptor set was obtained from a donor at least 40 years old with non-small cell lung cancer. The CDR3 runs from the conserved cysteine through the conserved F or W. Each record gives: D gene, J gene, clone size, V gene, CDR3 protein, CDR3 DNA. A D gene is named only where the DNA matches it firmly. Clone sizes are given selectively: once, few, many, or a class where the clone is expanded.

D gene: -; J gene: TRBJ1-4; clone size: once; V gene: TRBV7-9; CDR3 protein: CASSLGFSREKLFF; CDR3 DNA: TGTGCCAGCAGCCTCGGGTTCTCGAGGGAAAAACTGTTTTTT
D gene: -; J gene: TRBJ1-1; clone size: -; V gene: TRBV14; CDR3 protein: CASSQDRQGKGAFF; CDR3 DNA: TGTGCCAGCAGCCAAGATAGGCAGGGCAAAGGAGCTTTCTTT
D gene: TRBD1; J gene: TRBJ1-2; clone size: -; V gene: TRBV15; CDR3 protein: CATSSDRGQVNYGYTF; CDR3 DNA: TGTGCCACCAGCTCGGACAGGGGGCAAGTTAACTATGGCTACACCTTC
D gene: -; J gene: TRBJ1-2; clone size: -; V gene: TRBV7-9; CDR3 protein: CASSLAGLGLQDYGYTF; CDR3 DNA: TGTGCCAGCAGCTTAGCAGGGTTGGGATTACAAGACTATGGCTACACCTTC
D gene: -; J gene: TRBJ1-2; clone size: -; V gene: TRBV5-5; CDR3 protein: CASSPRTEYGYTF; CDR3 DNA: TGTGCCAGCAGCCCGAGGACAGAGTATGGCTACACCTTC
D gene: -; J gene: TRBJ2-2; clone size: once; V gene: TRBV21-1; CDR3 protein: CASSKAGANTGELFF; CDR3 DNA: TGTGCCAGCAGCAAAGCAGGGGCGAACACCGGGGAGCTGTTTTTT
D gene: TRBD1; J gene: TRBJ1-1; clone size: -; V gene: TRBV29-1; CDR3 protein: CSVYRGVGTEAFF; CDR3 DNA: TGCAGCGTTTACAGGGGTGTAGGTACTGAAGCTTTCTTT
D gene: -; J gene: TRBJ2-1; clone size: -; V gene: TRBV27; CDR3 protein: CASSSPIREGRHNEQFF; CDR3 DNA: TGTGCCAGCAGTTCTCCCATCAGGGAAGGTAGGCACAATGAGCAGTTCTTC
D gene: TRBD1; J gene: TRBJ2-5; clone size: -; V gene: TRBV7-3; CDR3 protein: CASSSNRGKETQYF; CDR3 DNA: TGTGCCAGCAGCTCAAACAGGGGAAAAGAGACCCAGTACTTC
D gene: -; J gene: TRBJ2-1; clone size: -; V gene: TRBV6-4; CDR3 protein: CASSEDRTGWQFF; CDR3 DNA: TGTGCCAGCAGTGAGGATCGAACAGGTTGGCAGTTCTTC
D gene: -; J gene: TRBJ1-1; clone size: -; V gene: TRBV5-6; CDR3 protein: CASSLRGNEAFF; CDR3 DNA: TGTGCCAGCAGCTTGAGAGGGAATGAAGCTTTCTTT
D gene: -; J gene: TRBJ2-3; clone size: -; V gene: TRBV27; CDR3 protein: CASSYEVSDTQYF; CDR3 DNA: TGTGCCAGCAGTTATGAGGTCTCAGATACGCAGTATTTT
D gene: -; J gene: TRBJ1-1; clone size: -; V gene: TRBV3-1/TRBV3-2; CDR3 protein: CASTSGGGTEAFF; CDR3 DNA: TGTGCCAGCACATCCGGGGGGGGCACTGAAGCTTTCTTT
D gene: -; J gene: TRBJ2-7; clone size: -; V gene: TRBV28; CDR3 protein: CASTPNQRTYEQYF; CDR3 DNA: TGTGCCAGCACCCCCAATCAGAGAACCTACGAGCAGTACTTC
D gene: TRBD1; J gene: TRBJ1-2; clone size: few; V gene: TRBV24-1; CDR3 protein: CATSDRDRRGDGYTF; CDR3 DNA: TGTGCCACCAGTGATCGGGACAGGAGGGGTGATGGCTACACCTTC
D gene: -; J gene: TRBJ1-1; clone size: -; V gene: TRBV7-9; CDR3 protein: CASSLSPTSNTEAFF; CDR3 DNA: TGTGCCAGCAGCTTATCCCCGACGTCGAACACTGAAGCTTTCTTT
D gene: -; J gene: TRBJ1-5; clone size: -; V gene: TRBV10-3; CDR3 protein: CAIGIDSNQPQHF; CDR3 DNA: TGTGCCATCGGGATAGATAGCAATCAGCCCCAGCATTTT
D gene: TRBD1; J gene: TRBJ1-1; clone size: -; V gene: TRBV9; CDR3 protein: CASSVDDRETEAFF; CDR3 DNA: TGTGCCAGCAGCGTAGATGACAGGGAAACTGAAGCTTTCTTT
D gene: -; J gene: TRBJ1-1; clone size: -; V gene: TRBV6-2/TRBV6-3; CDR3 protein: CASSYGGQAFF; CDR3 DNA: TGTGCCAGCAGTTACGGAGGCCAAGCTTTCTTT
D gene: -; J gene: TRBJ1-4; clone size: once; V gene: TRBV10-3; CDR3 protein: CAISESGSDEKLFF; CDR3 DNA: TGTGCCATCAGTGAGTCTGGCAGCGATGAAAAACTGTTTTTT
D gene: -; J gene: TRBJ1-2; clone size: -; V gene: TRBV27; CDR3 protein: CASSLSGVKGRDYGYTF; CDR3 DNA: TGTGCCAGCAGTTTATCTGGGGTAAAGGGAAGAGACTATGGCTACACCTTC
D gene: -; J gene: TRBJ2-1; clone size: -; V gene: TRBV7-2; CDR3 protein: CASSWDSGNEQFF; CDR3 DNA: TGTGCCAGCAGCTGGGACTCAGGCAATGAGCAGTTCTTC
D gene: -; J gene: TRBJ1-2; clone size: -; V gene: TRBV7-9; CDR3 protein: CASSLETGDGYTF; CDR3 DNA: TGTGCCAGCAGCTTAGAGACGGGTGACGGCTACACCTTC